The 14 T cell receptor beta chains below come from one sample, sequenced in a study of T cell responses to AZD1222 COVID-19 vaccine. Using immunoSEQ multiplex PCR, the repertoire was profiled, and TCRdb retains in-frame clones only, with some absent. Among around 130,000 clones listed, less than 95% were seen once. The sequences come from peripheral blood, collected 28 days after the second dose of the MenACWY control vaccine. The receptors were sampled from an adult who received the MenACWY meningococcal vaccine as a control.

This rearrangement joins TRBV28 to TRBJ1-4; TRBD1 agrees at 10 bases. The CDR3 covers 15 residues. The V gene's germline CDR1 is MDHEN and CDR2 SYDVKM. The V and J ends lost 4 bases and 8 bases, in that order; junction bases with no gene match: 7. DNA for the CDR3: TGTGCCAGCAGTTCCCCGGGACAGGGGTCGGAAAAACTGTTTTTT. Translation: CASSSPGQGSEKLFF.

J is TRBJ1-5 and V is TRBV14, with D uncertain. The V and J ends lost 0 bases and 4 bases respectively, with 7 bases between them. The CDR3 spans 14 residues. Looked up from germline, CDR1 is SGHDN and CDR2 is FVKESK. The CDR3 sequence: CASSQERQNQPQHF. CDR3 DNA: TGTGCCAGCAGCCAAGAACGGCAGAATCAGCCCCAGCATTTT.

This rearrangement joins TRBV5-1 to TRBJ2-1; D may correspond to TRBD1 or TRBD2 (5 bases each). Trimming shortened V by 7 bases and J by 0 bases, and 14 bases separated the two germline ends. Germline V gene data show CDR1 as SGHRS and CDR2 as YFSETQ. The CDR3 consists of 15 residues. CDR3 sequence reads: CASGAGPSSYNEQFF. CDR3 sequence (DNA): TGCGCCAGCGGGGCGGGCCCGAGCTCCTACAATGAGCAGTTCTTC.

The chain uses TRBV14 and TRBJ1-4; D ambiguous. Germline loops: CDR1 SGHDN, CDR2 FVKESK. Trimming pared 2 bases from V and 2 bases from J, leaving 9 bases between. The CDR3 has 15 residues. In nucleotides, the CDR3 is TGTGCCAGCAGCCAAACCGACGGGACTAATGAAAAACTGTTTTTT. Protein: CASSQTDGTNEKLFF.

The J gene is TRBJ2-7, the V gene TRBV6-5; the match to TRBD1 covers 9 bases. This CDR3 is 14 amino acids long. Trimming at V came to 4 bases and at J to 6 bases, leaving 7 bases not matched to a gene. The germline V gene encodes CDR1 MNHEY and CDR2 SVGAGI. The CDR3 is CASSSGQGLTEQYF. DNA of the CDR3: TGTGCCAGCAGTTCCGGACAGGGGCTTACCGAGCAGTACTTC.

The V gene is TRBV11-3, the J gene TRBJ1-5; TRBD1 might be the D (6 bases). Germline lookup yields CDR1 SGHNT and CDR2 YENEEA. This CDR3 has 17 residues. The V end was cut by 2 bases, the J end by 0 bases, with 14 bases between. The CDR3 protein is CASSLTSSGDSNQPQHF. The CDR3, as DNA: TGTGCCAGCAGCTTAACTTCATCAGGGGATAGCAATCAGCCCCAGCATTTT.

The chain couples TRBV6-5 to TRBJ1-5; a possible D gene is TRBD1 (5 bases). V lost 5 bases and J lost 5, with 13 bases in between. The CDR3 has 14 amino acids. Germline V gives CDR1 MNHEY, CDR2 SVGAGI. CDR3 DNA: TGTGCCAGCAGTCCCGGGGGGGGTGATCAGCCCCAGCATTTT. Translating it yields CASSPGGGDQPQHF.

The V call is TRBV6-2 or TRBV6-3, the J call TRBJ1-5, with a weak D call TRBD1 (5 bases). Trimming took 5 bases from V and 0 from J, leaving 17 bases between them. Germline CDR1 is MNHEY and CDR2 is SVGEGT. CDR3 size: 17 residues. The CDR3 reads CASSPSTVSYSNQPQHF. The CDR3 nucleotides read TGTGCCAGCAGTCCATCGACAGTATCGTATAGCAATCAGCCCCAGCATTTT.

The CDR3 DNA reads as TGTGCCAGCAGCTTAGGGATATATAACTATGGCTACACCTTC. Translated, it gives CASSLGIYNYGYTF. The chain carries TRBV7-2 and TRBJ1-2; unclear D gene. In germline, CDR1 is SGHTA, CDR2 FQGNSA. Trimming stripped 1 base from V and 1 base from J, with 7 bases between. The CDR3 sequence is 14 residues long.

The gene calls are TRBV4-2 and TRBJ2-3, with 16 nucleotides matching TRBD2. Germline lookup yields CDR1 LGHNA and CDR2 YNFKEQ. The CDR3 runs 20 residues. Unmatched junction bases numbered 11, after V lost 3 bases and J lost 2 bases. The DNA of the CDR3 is TGTGCCAGCAGCCACCGCCTGGGACTAGCGGGGGGGGAAGACACAGATACGCAGTATTTT. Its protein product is CASSHRLGLAGGEDTDTQYF.

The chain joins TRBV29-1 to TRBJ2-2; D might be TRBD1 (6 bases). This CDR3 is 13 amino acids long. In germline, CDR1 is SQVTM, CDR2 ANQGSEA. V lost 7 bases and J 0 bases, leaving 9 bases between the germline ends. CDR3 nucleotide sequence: TGCAGCGCTAGGACAGCGAACACCGGGGAGCTGTTTTTT. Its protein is CSARTANTGELFF.

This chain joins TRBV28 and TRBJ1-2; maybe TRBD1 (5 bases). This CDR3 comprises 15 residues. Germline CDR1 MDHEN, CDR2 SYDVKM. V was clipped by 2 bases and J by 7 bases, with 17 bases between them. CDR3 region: CASSLEWGSGTGYTF. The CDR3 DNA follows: TGTGCCAGCAGTTTAGAGTGGGGGTCAGGGACTGGCTACACCTTC.

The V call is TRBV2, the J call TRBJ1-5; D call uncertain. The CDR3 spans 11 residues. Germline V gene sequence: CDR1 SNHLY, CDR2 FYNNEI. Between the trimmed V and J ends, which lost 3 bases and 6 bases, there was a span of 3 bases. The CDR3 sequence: CASSDVQPQHF. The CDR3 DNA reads TGTGCCAGCAGTGACGTTCAGCCCCAGCATTTT.

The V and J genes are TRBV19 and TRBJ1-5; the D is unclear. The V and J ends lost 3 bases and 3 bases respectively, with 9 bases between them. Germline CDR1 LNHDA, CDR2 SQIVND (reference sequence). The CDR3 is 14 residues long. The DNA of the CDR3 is TGTGCCAGTAGTATTTCGGGGAACAATCAGCCCCAGCATTTT. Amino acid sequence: CASSISGNNQPQHF.